This TCR beta chain was found in a study of T cell changes during pregnancy in multiple sclerosis. The V and J ends lost 0 bases and 11 bases respectively, with 14 bases between them. Germline V gene lookup returns CDR1 MNHEY and CDR2 SVGAGI. The CDR3 covers 14 residues. Some clones are missing from TCRdb's copy, which holds only in-frame ones; the method was immunoSEQ multiplex PCR. The sample carries around 62,000 clones, roughly nine tenths recorded once. V usage is TRBV6-5 and J usage is TRBJ2-4; D possibly corresponds to TRBD2 (6 bases). This specimen consisted of peripheral blood, obtained in the first trimester of pregnancy. This TCR was sampled from a female donor with multiple sclerosis, enrolled in a pregnancy study. The CDR3 nucleotides are TGTGCCAGCAGTTACTCGTGGGGGGATCGGGTTCAGTACTTC. This translates into CASSYSWGDRVQYF.